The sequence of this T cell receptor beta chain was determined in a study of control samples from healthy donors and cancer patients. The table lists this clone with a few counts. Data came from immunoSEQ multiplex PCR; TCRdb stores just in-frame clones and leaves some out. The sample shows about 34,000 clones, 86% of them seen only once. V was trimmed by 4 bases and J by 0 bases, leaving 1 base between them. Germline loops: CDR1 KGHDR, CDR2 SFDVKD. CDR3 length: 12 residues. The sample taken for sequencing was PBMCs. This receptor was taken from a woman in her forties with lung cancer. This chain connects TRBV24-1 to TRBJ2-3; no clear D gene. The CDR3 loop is CATSESTDTQYF. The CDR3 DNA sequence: TGTGCCACCAGTGAGAGCACAGATACGCAGTATTTT.